This TCR beta chain was sequenced during a study of shared clonotypes between healthy human individuals. In the study's own analysis: ImmunoSEQ only sent back junction sequences with no quality scores, so filtering was done differently. The assay was immunoSEQ multiplex PCR, and TCRdb's table has in-frame clones only and misses some. D and trimming were read from the DNA, whereas the V and J calls and clone size are those reported in that table. The sample contains under 2,500,000 clones, 90% to 96% of which appear only once. Whole-study findings and limits: Between a few donors, naive CD4 clonotypes were shared at a level of approximately 5%.

For this clone: Its antigen is undetermined.

Germline values: CDR1 MGHRA, CDR2 YSYEKL. The CDR3 covers 16 residues. V gave up 1 base and J gave up 3 bases, with 16 bases separating them. The material sequenced was naive CD4+ T cells sorted from blood. Subset in this sample: CD45RA+ positively selected. The rearrangement uses TRBV4-1 and TRBJ2-7; D tentatively fits TRBD1 or TRBD2 (6 bases each). The receptor's source is a man younger than 35 in good health. CDR3 residues: CASSQGYPGALYEQYF. The CDR3 DNA reads TGCGCCAGCAGCCAAGGCTACCCGGGGGCCCTCTACGAGCAGTACTTC.